These 7 T cell receptor beta chains were all obtained from the same sample, sequenced in a study of molecular identifiers for immune sequencing clone quantification. A single record per CDR3 protein comes from TCRdb applying MiXCR to the PCR reads. Found here are 90,000 to 120,000 distinct CDR3 sequences, 36% of them singletons; the top ten hold around 3.9%. Input material: naive CD8+ T cells from blood, with Jurkat cell RNA spiked in. The sample's subset: FACS-sorted CD8+CD4-CCR7+CD45RA+ naive T cells. The source of these receptors is a human donor in good health. Some libraries in this study had Jurkat cell RNA spiked in.

The chain carries TRBV4-3 and TRBJ2-7, with 10 bases that match TRBD2. CDR1 LGHNA and CDR2 YSLEER come from the germline V gene. This CDR3 is built from 14 residues. CDR3: CASGQGLAGDEQYF. The CDR3 region has the DNA TGCGCGAGCGGCCAGGGGCTAGCGGGAGACGAGCAGTACTTC.

A note on this clonotype: A much larger clone is a single base away; this may be a read error. The rearrangement uses TRBV28 and TRBJ2-7, with D perhaps matching TRBD1 (5 bases). The CDR3 extends over 11 amino acids. CDR1 and CDR2 from the germline V gene are MDHEN and SYDVKM. The CDR3 loop reads CAGSSGYEQYF. DNA for the CDR3: TGTGCCGGCAGTTCAGGGTACGAGCAGTACTTC.

This clonotype has more than one count but fewer than ten. The gene calls are TRBV9 and TRBJ2-2, with 7 bases identical to TRBD1. This CDR3 comprises 17 residues. CDR1 and CDR2 (germline): SGDLS, YYNGEE. The trim removed 5 bases at V and 5 bases at J, leaving 15 bases unmatched. CDR3: CASSPTALTGPTGELFF. CDR3 DNA sequence: TGTGCCAGCAGTCCTACAGCGTTGACAGGGCCGACCGGGGAGCTGTTTTTT.

With respect to this clonotype: A much larger clonotype is one base distant, so this may be a read error. The V call is TRBV28, the J call TRBJ2-7; D uncertain. This CDR3 is built from 14 residues. Germline loops: CDR1 MDHEN, CDR2 SYDVKM. CDR3 in amino acids: CASTPTYRSSEQYF. Here the CDR3 DNA reads TGTGCCAGCACCCCGACATACCGCTCCTCCGAGCAGTACTTC.

To note about this clonotype: This may arise from a read error, as a much more abundant clone is one base away. CDR3 DNA: TGTGCCAGCAGCGTAGAACAGGTCCCCTACGAGCAGTTCTTC. Its translation is CASSVEQVPYEQFF. The V call is TRBV9, the J call TRBJ2-7; tentatively, D is TRBD1 (5 bases). The J call may be mistaken, given a closer DNA end match to TRBJ2-1. The germline CDR1 and CDR2 sequences are SGDLS and YYNGEE. The CDR3 has 14 residues.

As for this clonotype: A much larger clone differs from this one at a single base, so this may be a read error. The rearrangement links TRBV14 to TRBJ2-5; D call uncertain. Germline loops: CDR1 SGHDN, CDR2 FVKESK. The CDR3 is 14 amino acids. Here the CDR3 reads CASSQGPTQETQNF. CDR3 bases: TGTGCCAGCAGCCAAGGCCCAACCCAAGAGACCCAGAACTTC.

This chain connects TRBV6-2 or TRBV6-3 to TRBJ1-5; D might be TRBD1 (5 bases). The V gene's germline CDR1 is MNHEY and CDR2 SVGEGT. The CDR3 runs 18 residues. Trimming left V 6 bases short and J 9 bases short, with 30 bases between. DNA for the CDR3: TGTGCCAGCAGCTTGGGCCTAAAGGGGTACCTGCAGAAAGCGCCCCAGCATTTT. This gives the protein CASSLGLKGYLQKAPQHF.